Listed below are T cell receptor beta chains from one sample, sequenced in a study of blood T cell repertoires in COVID-19. Sequencing was performed with immunoSEQ multiplex PCR; in TCRdb, only in-frame clones are kept and a portion is missing. The sample carries 340,000 or so clones, about 83% recorded once. Sequencing used peripheral blood. These receptors all come from a man aged 25-45 years with active or convalescent COVID-19. The CDR3 runs from the conserved cysteine through the conserved F or W. The D gene is left open where the match is weak. The listing skips clone size in some rows; elsewhere it reads once, few, many or a size class.

size | length | D | J | V | DNA | CDR3
once | 15 | - | TRBJ2-1 | TRBV4-1 | TGCGCCAGCAGCCAAGATCGGGGGTCATACAATGAGCAGTTCTTC | CASSQDRGSYNEQFF
- | 15 | - | TRBJ2-1 | TRBV3-1/TRBV3-2 | TGTGCCAGCAGCCAAGACCACTCAGGCTACAATGAGCAGTTCTTC | CASSQDHSGYNEQFF
- | 14 | TRBD1 | TRBJ1-1 | TRBV18 | TGTGCCAGCTCACCACCAGGGGGCAGCGATGAAGCTTTCTTT | CASSPPGGSDEAFF
- | 13 | TRBD1 | TRBJ1-1 | TRBV30 | TGTGCCCTAATGGACAGGGCGAACACTGAAGCTTTCTTT | CALMDRANTEAFF
few | 11 | - | TRBJ1-2 | TRBV19 | TGTGCCTGCTCGTCCGGGACACAAGACCTCTTC | CACSSGTQDLF
few | 14 | - | TRBJ2-2 | TRBV6-5 | TGTGCCAGCAGACTAAGAGGGAACACCGGGGAGCTGTTTTTT | CASRLRGNTGELFF
- | 17 | TRBD1 | TRBJ2-2 | TRBV3-1/TRBV3-2 | TGTGCCAGCAGCCCCTCCCGTGGGGACAGGGGCGCCGGGGAGCTGTTTTTT | CASSPSRGDRGAGELFF
few | 16 | - | TRBJ1-4 | TRBV18 | TGTGCCAGCTCACCACGGCAGGTCGCAACTAATGAAAAACTGTTTTTT | CASSPRQVATNEKLFF
- | 14 | - | TRBJ2-7 | TRBV7-2 | TGTGCCAGCAGCCCACCTAGGCGTTCCTACGAGCAGTACTTC | CASSPPRRSYEQYF
once | 11 | - | TRBJ2-1 | TRBV30 | TGTGCCTGGGACAGGTGGAATGAGCAGTTCTTC | CAWDRWNEQFF
- | 13 | TRBD1 | TRBJ2-7 | TRBV2 | TGTGCCACCGCCGGGACAGGGTTCCACGAGCAGTACTTC | CATAGTGFHEQYF
- | 16 | TRBD1 | TRBJ1-4 | TRBV5-1 | TGCGCCAGCAGCCTGGGGACAGGTAAATTCGGAGAAAAACTGTTTTTT | CASSLGTGKFGEKLFF
- | 13 | - | TRBJ1-5 | TRBV19 | TGTGCCAGTAGTGCCCGAACTGATCAGCCCCAGCATTTT | CASSARTDQPQHF
- | 12 | - | TRBJ1-2 | TRBV28 | TGTGCCAGCAGTTACGGGTTGGATGGCTACACCTTC | CASSYGLDGYTF
- | 16 | TRBD2 | TRBJ2-5 | TRBV2 | TGTGCCAGCAGTGAAGGGTTCGGGGGGAGTCCGGAGACCCAGTACTTC | CASSEGFGGSPETQYF
- | 16 | - | TRBJ2-1 | TRBV25-1 | TGTGCCAGCAGTACCCTTAACTTGAGGGGGAACGATGAGCAGTTCTTC | CASSTLNLRGNDEQFF
- | 15 | TRBD2 | TRBJ2-1 | TRBV9 | TGTGCCAGCAGCGTAGGGACTAGCGGCTACAATGAGCAGTTCTTC | CASSVGTSGYNEQFF
- | 10 | - | TRBJ2-1 | TRBV20-1 | TGCAGTGCTAGAAGTTACGGGCAGTTCTTC | CSARSYGQFF
- | 15 | TRBD1 | TRBJ2-1 | TRBV7-6 | TGTGCCAGCAGCTTATACAGGGGTTCCTACAATGAGCAGTTCTTC | CASSLYRGSYNEQFF
- | 15 | - | TRBJ2-2 | TRBV19 | TGTGCCAGTAGTATAGGCACAGGGATCTCCGGGGAGCTGTTTTTT | CASSIGTGISGELFF
- | 15 | TRBD1 | TRBJ2-2 | TRBV27 | TGTGCCAGCAGTTTACAAGGACAGGGGGCCGGGGAGCTGTTTTTT | CASSLQGQGAGELFF
- | 16 | TRBD2 | TRBJ2-7 | TRBV4-3 | TGCGCCAGCAGCCTTACCGGGACTAGCGGGAACTACGAGCAGTACTTC | CASSLTGTSGNYEQYF
- | 17 | TRBD2 | TRBJ2-1 | TRBV6-2/TRBV6-3 | TGTGCCAGCAGTTACCCTCCCTCGGGCGGGAGTTACAATGAGCAGTTCTTC | CASSYPPSGGSYNEQFF
- | 13 | TRBD1 | TRBJ1-1 | TRBV12-3/TRBV12-4 | TGTGCCAGCAAGACAGGGGGGAACACTGAAGCTTTCTTT | CASKTGGNTEAFF
- | 16 | TRBD1 | TRBJ1-3 | TRBV28 | TGTGCCAGCAGTTTATCGGGGACAGCCTCTGGAAACACCATATATTTT | CASSLSGTASGNTIYF
- | 14 | - | TRBJ1-5 | TRBV2 | TGTGCCAGCAGTCACAGGAACCGCAATCAGCCCCAGCATTTT | CASSHRNRNQPQHF
- | 18 | TRBD1 | TRBJ1-6 | TRBV7-6 | TGTGCCAGCAGCCCCAGGCGGGGGACAGGCGGGCTTAATTCACCCCTCCACTTT | CASSPRRGTGGLNSPLHF
- | 18 | TRBD2 | TRBJ2-3 | TRBV9 | TGTGCCAGCAGCGTAGCGCCAACTAGCGGGAGAGGCACAGATACGCAGTATTTT | CASSVAPTSGRGTDTQYF
- | 14 | - | TRBJ2-1 | TRBV11-3 | TGTGCCAGCAGCTTCGGACAGAACTACAATGAGCAGTTCTTC | CASSFGQNYNEQFF
- | 17 | TRBD2 | TRBJ2-3 | TRBV4-3 | TGCGCCAGCAGCCAAGAGGGCACGGGACTAGCGGTAGATACGCAGTATTTT | CASSQEGTGLAVDTQYF
- | 13 | - | TRBJ2-7 | TRBV5-1 | TGCGCCAGCAGCATCAGGATGTCCTACGAGCAGTACTTC | CASSIRMSYEQYF
- | 17 | TRBD2 | TRBJ2-5 | TRBV5-1 | TGCGCCAGCAGCTCGGGACTAGCGGGGACCCAGCAAGAGACCCAGTACTTC | CASSSGLAGTQQETQYF
- | 11 | - | TRBJ2-5 | TRBV12-3/TRBV12-4 | TGTGCCAGCAGCGCGGGGGAGACCCAGTACTTC | CASSAGETQYF
- | 17 | TRBD2 | TRBJ2-1 | TRBV9 | TGTGCCAGCAGCGTAGGGGCTAGCGGGGGAACCTACAATGAGCAGTTCTTC | CASSVGASGGTYNEQFF
- | 16 | TRBD2 | TRBJ2-1 | TRBV19 | TGTGCCAGTAGTAGGAGGACTAGCGGCACCTACAATGAGCAGTTCTTC | CASSRRTSGTYNEQFF
- | 14 | - | TRBJ1-1 | TRBV15 | TGTGCCACCAGCAGAGATCCGGGGTATACTGAAGCTTTCTTT | CATSRDPGYTEAFF
once | 13 | - | TRBJ2-7 | TRBV6-1 | TGTGCCAGCAGTGAAGCGAGGAGTTACGAGCAGTACTTC | CASSEARSYEQYF
once | 13 | - | TRBJ1-5 | TRBV6-5 | TGTGCCAGCAGTTACACAACAGACCAGCCCCAGCATTTT | CASSYTTDQPQHF
- | 15 | TRBD1 | TRBJ2-3 | TRBV19 | TGTGCCACCCGACAGGGGATTATTAGCACAGATACGCAGTATTTT | CATRQGIISTDTQYF
- | 15 | - | TRBJ2-1 | TRBV10-3 | TGTGCCATCAGTGAATTAACGGGACTGAACAATGAGCAGTTCTTC | CAISELTGLNNEQFF
- | 12 | - | TRBJ2-5 | TRBV29-1 | TGCAGCGTTGATCAAGGGGAAGGAACCCAGTACTTC | CSVDQGEGTQYF
few | 14 | - | TRBJ1-4 | TRBV18 | TGTGCCAGCTCACCGTTCGCAACTAATGAAAAACTGTTTTTT | CASSPFATNEKLFF
- | 16 | - | TRBJ1-4 | TRBV15 | TGTGCCACCAGCAGAGATCAGGGCGGGGGCAGTGAAAAACTGTTTTTT | CATSRDQGGGSEKLFF
- | 14 | TRBD1 | TRBJ1-5 | TRBV9 | TGTGCCAGCAGCTTCACAGGGGGCAATCAGCCCCAGCATTTT | CASSFTGGNQPQHF
- | 17 | - | TRBJ1-2 | TRBV7-2 | TGTGCCAGCAGCTCCTTCCCCAGGGGACGGGCGAACTATGGCTACACCTTC | CASSSFPRGRANYGYTF
- | 14 | - | TRBJ2-5 | TRBV5-1 | TGCGCCAGCAGCCCCCGGGTCCCACAAGAGACCCAGTACTTC | CASSPRVPQETQYF
- | 15 | - | TRBJ2-2 | TRBV7-2 | TGTGCCAGCAGCTTAAATCGGGGGAACACCGGGGAGCTGTTTTTT | CASSLNRGNTGELFF
- | 18 | - | TRBJ1-1 | TRBV5-6 | TGTGCCAGCAGCTTGGAGTGGCAGGGTAATCCTTTAAACACTGAAGCTTTCTTT | CASSLEWQGNPLNTEAFF
- | 13 | - | TRBJ1-1 | TRBV19 | TGTGCCAGTAGTATTGGTTGGGAGACTGAAGCTTTCTTT | CASSIGWETEAFF